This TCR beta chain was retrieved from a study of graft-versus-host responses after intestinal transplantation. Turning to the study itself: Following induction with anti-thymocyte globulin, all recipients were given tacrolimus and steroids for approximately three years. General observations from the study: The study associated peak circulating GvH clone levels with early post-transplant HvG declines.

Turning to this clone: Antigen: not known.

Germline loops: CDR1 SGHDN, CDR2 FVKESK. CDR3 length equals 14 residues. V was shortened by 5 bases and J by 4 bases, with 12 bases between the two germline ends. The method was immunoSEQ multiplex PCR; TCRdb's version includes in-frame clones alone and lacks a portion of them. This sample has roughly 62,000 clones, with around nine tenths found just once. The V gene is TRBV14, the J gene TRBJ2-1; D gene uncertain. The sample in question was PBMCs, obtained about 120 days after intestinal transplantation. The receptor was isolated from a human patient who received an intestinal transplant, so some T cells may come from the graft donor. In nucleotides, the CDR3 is TGTGCCAGCAGCAACCTCGTGGCATACAATGAGCAGTTCTTC. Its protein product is CASSNLVAYNEQFF.